This is a list of T cell receptor beta chains from one sample in a study of cytomegalovirus exposure and HLA in healthy donors. The data were produced by immunoSEQ multiplex PCR, yet TCRdb's version contains in-frame clones alone and is incomplete. The sample records about 130,000 clones, 80% being singletons. The sample comprised PBMCs. The receptors originated from a male donor in good health and CMV-seronegative. Each CDR3 is given with its conserved first and last residue. Fields, in order: CDR3 DNA, CDR3 protein, V gene, D gene, J gene, clone size. A D gene is named only where the DNA matches it firmly. Clone size is shown for a subset of rows, as once, few, many or a class of expanded clone.

TGCGCCAGCAGCATACAGAGCTTGTACGAGCAGTACTTC	CASSIQSLYEQYF	TRBV10-2	-	TRBJ2-7	-
TGTGCCAGCTCACCATTGGATGGTTCGGGGTGGGCTTTCTTT	CASSPLDGSGWAFF	TRBV18	-	TRBJ1-1	-
TGCAGCGTTGTTGGGCGGGGGCAATACGAGCAGTACTTC	CSVVGRGQYEQYF	TRBV29-1	-	TRBJ2-7	-
TGTGCCAGCAGCCCTTGGACTAGCGGGGGGGTCGGTGAGCAGTTCTTC	CASSPWTSGGVGEQFF	TRBV11-2	TRBD2	TRBJ2-1	-
TGTGCCAGCAGTACGCCGGGACAGGGTGCCAATGAGCAGTTCTTC	CASSTPGQGANEQFF	TRBV27	TRBD1	TRBJ2-1	-
TGTGCCAGCAGCCCGACAGGCAAAACTAGCACAGATACGCAGTATTTT	CASSPTGKTSTDTQYF	TRBV5-5	-	TRBJ2-3	once
TGCGCCAGCAGCCAAGATGTACTAGCGGGGCAAGCAGATACGCAGTATTTT	CASSQDVLAGQADTQYF	TRBV4-1	TRBD2	TRBJ2-3	-
TGTGCCAGTAGCGCCAGACAGGGGGTTTCCTACGAGCAGTACTTC	CASSARQGVSYEQYF	TRBV19	TRBD1	TRBJ2-7	-
TGTGCCAGCAGCTTTTCGGGGACAAAGAGCTCCTACGAGCAGTACTTC	CASSFSGTKSSYEQYF	TRBV7-2	-	TRBJ2-7	-
TGTGCCAGCAGTCCAGGGGTTAATGGCTACACCTTC	CASSPGVNGYTF	TRBV6-5	-	TRBJ1-2	-
TGTGCCAGCTCGACAGTCCCCTACGAGCAGTACTTC	CASSTVPYEQYF	TRBV6-6	-	TRBJ2-7	-
TGTGCCAGCAGCCCAAGGGTTAGCGGGAGCTTTAGAGAGACCCAGTACTTC	CASSPRVSGSFRETQYF	TRBV7-9	TRBD2	TRBJ2-5	-
TGCAGCGTTGGACAGGGTATAGAGACCCAGTACTTC	CSVGQGIETQYF	TRBV29-1	TRBD1	TRBJ2-5	-
TGTGCCAGCAGCCAAGATCTAGGGACAGGGACCTATGGCTACACCTTC	CASSQDLGTGTYGYTF	TRBV14	TRBD1	TRBJ1-2	-
TGTGCCAGCAGCCCGGGACAGGGAGCTGAAGCTTTCTTT	CASSPGQGAEAFF	TRBV7-9	TRBD1	TRBJ1-1	-
TGTGCCAGCAGCTTATTGGGCAGGGGGAGCCAAGAGACCCAGTACTTC	CASSLLGRGSQETQYF	TRBV7-8	TRBD1	TRBJ2-5	-
TGTGCCAGCAGTCCCGGAAAAAACAGTCAGTACTTC	CASSPGKNSQYF	TRBV28	-	TRBJ2-4	-
TGCAGCGTCCGGATGGGCGGGAACACCATATATTTT	CSVRMGGNTIYF	TRBV29-1	-	TRBJ1-3	-
TGTGCCAGTAGTACCCGACAGGGGGGGCTTTACGAGCAGTTCTTC	CASSTRQGGLYEQFF	TRBV19	TRBD1	TRBJ2-1	few
TGTGCCAGCTCAACCGGGCAGGGGAACTATAATTCACCCCTCCACTTT	CASSTGQGNYNSPLHF	TRBV18	-	TRBJ1-6	-
TGTTCCAGCAGATCACACAGGGGAGCAACTAATGAAAAACTGTTTTTT	CSSRSHRGATNEKLFF	TRBV7-9	TRBD1	TRBJ1-4	once
TGTGCCAGCAGCGACGACAGGGAGTATGGCTACACCTTC	CASSDDREYGYTF	TRBV2	TRBD1	TRBJ1-2	-
TGCAGCTCCCCCGGACAGGGGGAATATGGCTACACCTTC	CSSPGQGEYGYTF	TRBV29-1	TRBD1	TRBJ1-2	-
TGTGCCAGCTCACCGACCGGGGAGACTGAAGCTTTCTTT	CASSPTGETEAFF	TRBV18	-	TRBJ1-1	-
TGTGCCAGCAGCTATACTACTCCCGATGGCTCTGGAAACACCATATATTTT	CASSYTTPDGSGNTIYF	TRBV16	-	TRBJ1-3	-
TGTGCCAGCAGTGATGCCGGGACTAGTGGGGATACGCAGTATTTT	CASSDAGTSGDTQYF	TRBV28	TRBD2	TRBJ2-3	once
TGTGCCAGCAGTGAAAACGGACAGGGAAGTCCAGATACGCAGTATTTT	CASSENGQGSPDTQYF	TRBV6-4	TRBD1	TRBJ2-3	-